This T cell receptor beta chain appears in the sequencing data of a study of cytomegalovirus exposure and HLA in healthy donors. Study outcomes and limitations: A cluster of highly shared sequence variants was likely a sequencing artifact. There were under 200 TCR beta chains listed as cytomegalovirus-associated.

The CDR3 has 15 amino acids. Germline lookup yields CDR1 LNHDA and CDR2 SQIVND (reference sequence). Germline trimming cut 6 bases from V and 14 bases from J; bases unmatched to any gene: 14. These donors counted as nominally healthy when sampled, but unrecorded immune exposures were likely. Primers: 60 Vbeta forward and 13 Jbeta reverse. Clones were sequenced by immunoSEQ multiplex PCR, and TCRdb holds only the in-frame ones, with some missing. The table has over 150,000 clones, 84% seen once. A note on this clone: Its antigen remains unknown.

The chain uses TRBV19 and TRBJ2-1; TRBD2 agrees at 12 bases. This clonotype was sampled from a boy between 2 and 15 years old in good health and CMV-seronegative. The sample consisted of PBMCs. CDR3 residues: CASRDLRLAGAPEFF. CDR3 coding DNA: TGTGCCAGTAGAGACCTCAGACTAGCGGGAGCCCCGGAGTTCTTC. Variable domain in full (rest from reference TRBV19 and TRBJ2-1): DGGITQSPKYLFRKEGQNVTLSCEQNLNHDAMYWYRQDPGQGLRLIYYSQIVNDFQKGDIAEGYSVSREKKESFPLTVTSAQKNPTAFYLCASRDLRLAGAPEFFGPGTRLTVL.